This paragraph reports one TCR beta chain. The CDR3 extends over 11 amino acids. Deletions cut 8 bases from V and 7 bases from J, with 11 bases between. The germline gives CDR1 SEHNR, CDR2 FQNEAQ (reference sequence). Genomic DNA belonging to each subset was distributed in equal measure over several immunoSEQ plates. Sequenced by immunoSEQ multiplex PCR; TCRdb stores in-frame clones only, minus some. The sample has 2 million or so clones, approximately 94% seen once. These data belong to a study of shared clonotypes between healthy human individuals. CD45RO-negative cells were positively selected for CCR7, leaving out terminally differentiated effector memory CD45RA+ cells.

This receptor was taken from a young man in good health. Sequenced material: naive CD8+ T cells sorted from blood. V gene TRBV7-9 combines with J gene TRBJ1-2; D unresolved. The CDR3 bases are TGTGCCAGCCAATATACGGGTGGCTACACCTTC. Protein product: CASQYTGGYTF.